This T cell receptor beta chain derives from a study of beta chain features in type 1 diabetes. On the study more broadly: Summed over all samples, the examined sorted cells came to roughly 110 million.

Trimming removed 2 bases at V and 2 bases at J, with 7 bases between. Per the germline V gene, CDR1 is MDHEN and CDR2 is SYDVKM. The CDR3 totals 13 residues. This clone was counted between two and nine times. What it recognizes is unknown. cDNA synthesis used the whole RNA isolate, giving expressed TCRB sequences. Generated by immunoSEQ multiplex PCR, the TCRdb table keeps only in-frame clones and is missing some. The table lists approximately 260,000 clones, over 20% of them singletons. Findings and caveats of the study: A moderate, significant TCRB CDR3 shortening appeared in type 1 diabetes across four CD4+ subsets.

The receptor's source is a woman between 40 and 50 years old with type 1 diabetes. Material: naive CD4+ T cells from blood. The V call is TRBV28, the J call TRBJ2-7, with D unresolved. The CDR3 here is CASSLVAPYEQYF. CDR3 nucleotides: TGTGCCAGCAGTTTAGTGGCCCCCTACGAGCAGTACTTC.